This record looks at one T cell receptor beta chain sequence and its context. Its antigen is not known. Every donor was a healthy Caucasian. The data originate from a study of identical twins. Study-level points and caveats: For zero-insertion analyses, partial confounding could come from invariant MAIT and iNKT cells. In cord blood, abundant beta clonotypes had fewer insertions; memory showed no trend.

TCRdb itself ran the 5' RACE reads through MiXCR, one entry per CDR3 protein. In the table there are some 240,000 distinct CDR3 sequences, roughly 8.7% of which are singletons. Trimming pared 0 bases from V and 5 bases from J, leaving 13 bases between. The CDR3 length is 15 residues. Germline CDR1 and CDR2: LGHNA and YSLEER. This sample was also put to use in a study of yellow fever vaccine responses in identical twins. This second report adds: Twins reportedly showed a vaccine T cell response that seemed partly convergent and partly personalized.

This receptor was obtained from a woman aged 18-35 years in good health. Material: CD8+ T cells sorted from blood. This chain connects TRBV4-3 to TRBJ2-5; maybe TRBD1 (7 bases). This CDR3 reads CASSQDRRGRETQYF. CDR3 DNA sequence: TGCGCCAGCAGCCAAGATAGGAGGGGGCGTGAGACCCAGTACTTC.